This T cell receptor (beta chain) is from a study of blood T cell repertoires in COVID-19. Study details: Acute and convalescent COVID-19 samples came from the United States, Italy and Spain. The cDNA or gDNA used as material had been derived from T cells, B-cell-depleted T cells, or PBMCs.

As handled by the study authors: Estimation of nucleated cell counts was performed using reference gene primer amplification. Repertoires were generated with immunoSEQ multiplex PCR, while TCRdb's copy carries only in-frame clones and drops some. V and J calls and clone size are as listed in that table; D and trimming were resolved from the DNA. The profile shows approximately 150,000 clones, approximately 77% of them singletons. This clone was observed a few times. Recovered participants had two consecutive negative NP/OP PCR tests, healthcare professional clearance, or symptom resolution. Germline V gene sequence: CDR1 SGHRS, CDR2 YFSETQ. The V end was cut by 5 bases, the J end by 0 bases, with 12 bases between. This CDR3 comprises 15 residues.

This receptor was obtained from a man aged 55-75 years who had recovered from COVID-19. The rearrangement uses TRBV5-1 and TRBJ2-1; no clear D. The specimen was PBMCs or T cells enriched from blood (not recorded which). CDR3 protein: CASSDIPSSYNEQFF. In nucleotides, the CDR3 is TGCGCCAGCAGTGATATCCCGAGCTCCTACAATGAGCAGTTCTTC.